Described below is a single T cell receptor (beta chain) sequence and its context. Its antigen is unknown. This record comes from a study of blood T cells in healthy people across ages. Notes on the study in general: It was held that the diversity estimates obtained from one million T cells were underestimates. Fewer expanded clones and more diversity marked long-lived versus aged donors.

Next came a second PCR, run for about 7 to 12 cycles, which used a sample-barcoded 5' primer along with a J-beta primer mix. MiXCR was run by TCRdb on the 5' RACE reads, yielding one entry per CDR3 protein. The table has about 570,000 distinct CDR3 sequences, 27% seen once. This receptor was obtained from a woman between 70 and 85 years old in good health. Sample: blood.

This CDR3 is CASSRSAGTGGNTIYF. CDR3 in DNA: TGCGCCAGCAGCCGATCCGCCGGGACAGGGGGAAACACCATATATTTT. This chain joins TRBV4-3 and TRBJ1-3; 9 nucleotides line up with TRBD1. The V segment lost 4 bases and the J segment 4 bases; nucleotides outside the gene matches: 8. Germline loops: CDR1 LGHNA, CDR2 YSLEER. This CDR3 has 16 residues.